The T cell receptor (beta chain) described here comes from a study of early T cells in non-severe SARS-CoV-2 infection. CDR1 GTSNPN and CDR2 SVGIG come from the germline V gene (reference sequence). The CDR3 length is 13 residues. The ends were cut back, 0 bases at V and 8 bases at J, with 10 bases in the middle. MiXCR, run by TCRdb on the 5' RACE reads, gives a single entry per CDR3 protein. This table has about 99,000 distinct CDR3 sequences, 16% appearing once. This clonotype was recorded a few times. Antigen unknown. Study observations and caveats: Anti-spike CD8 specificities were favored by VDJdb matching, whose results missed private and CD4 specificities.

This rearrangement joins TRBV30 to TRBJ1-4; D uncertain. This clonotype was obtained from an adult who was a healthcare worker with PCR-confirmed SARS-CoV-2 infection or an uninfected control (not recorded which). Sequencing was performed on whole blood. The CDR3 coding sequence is TGTGCCTGGAGTGTGAGGAAGGGAGAAAAACTGTTTTTT. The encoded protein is CAWSVRKGEKLFF.